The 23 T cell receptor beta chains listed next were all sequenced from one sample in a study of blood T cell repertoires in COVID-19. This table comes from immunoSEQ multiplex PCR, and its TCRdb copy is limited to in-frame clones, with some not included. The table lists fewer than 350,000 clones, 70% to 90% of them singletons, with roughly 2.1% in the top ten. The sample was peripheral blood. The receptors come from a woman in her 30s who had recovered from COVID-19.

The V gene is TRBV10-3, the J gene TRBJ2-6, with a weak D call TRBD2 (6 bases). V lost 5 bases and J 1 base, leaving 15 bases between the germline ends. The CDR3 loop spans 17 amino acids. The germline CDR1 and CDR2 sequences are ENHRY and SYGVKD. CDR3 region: CAISPSGGNSGANVLTF. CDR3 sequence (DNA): TGTGCCATCAGTCCTTCGGGCGGGAATTCTGGGGCCAACGTCCTGACTTTC.

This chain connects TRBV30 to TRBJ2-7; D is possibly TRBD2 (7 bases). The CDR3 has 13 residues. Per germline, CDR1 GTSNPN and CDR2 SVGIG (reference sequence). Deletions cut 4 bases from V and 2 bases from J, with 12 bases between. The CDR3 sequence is CAWTAGAAYEQYF. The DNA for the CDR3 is TGTGCCTGGACGGCGGGGGCCGCCTACGAGCAGTACTTC.

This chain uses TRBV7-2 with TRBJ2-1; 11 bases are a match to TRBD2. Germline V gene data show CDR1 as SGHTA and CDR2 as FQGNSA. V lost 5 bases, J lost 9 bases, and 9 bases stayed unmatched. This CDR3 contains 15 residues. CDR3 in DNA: TGTGCCAGCAGCGTTAGCGGGGGGGCCCCAATTGAGCAGTTCTTC. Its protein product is CASSVSGGAPIEQFF.

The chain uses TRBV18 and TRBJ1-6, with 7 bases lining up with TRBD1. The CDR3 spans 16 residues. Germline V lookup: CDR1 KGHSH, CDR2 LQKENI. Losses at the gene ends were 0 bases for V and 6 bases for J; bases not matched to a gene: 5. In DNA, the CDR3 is TGTGCCAGCTCACCACCCATGAGGGGGCCTAATTCACCCCTCCACTTT. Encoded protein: CASSPPMRGPNSPLHF. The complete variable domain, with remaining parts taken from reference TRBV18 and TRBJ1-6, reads NAGVMQNPRHLVRRRGQEARLRCSPMKGHSHVYWYRQLPEEGLKFMVYLQKENIIDESGMPKERFSAEFPKEGPSILRIQQVVRGDSAAYFCASSPPMRGPNSPLHFGNGTRLTVT.

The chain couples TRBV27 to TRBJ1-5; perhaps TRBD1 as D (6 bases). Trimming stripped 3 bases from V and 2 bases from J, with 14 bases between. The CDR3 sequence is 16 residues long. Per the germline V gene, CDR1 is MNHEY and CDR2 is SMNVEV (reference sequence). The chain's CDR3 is CASSLRGIGGNQPQHF. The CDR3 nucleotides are TGTGCCAGCAGTTTGAGGGGGATAGGGGGCAATCAGCCCCAGCATTTT.

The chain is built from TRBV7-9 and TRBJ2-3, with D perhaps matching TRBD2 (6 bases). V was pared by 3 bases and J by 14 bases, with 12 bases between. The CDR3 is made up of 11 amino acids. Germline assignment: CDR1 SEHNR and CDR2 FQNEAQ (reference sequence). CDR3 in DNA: TGTGCCAGCAGCTTGGAGGGTGCGGGGTATTTT. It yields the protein CASSLEGAGYF.

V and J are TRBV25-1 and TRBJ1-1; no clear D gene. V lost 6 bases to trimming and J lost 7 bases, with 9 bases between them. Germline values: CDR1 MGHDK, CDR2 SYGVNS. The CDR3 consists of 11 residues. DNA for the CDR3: TGTGCCAGCAGCGAGGGAATTGAAGCTTTCTTT. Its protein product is CASSEGIEAFF.

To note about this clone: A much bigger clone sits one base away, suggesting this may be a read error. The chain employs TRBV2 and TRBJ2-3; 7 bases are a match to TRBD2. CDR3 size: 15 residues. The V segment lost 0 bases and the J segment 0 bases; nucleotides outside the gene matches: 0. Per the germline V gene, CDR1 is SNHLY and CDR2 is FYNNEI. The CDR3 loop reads CASSEASGSTDTQYF. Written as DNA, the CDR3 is TGTGCCAGCAGTGAAGCTAGCGGGAGCACAGATACGCAGTATTTT.

CDR3 sequence reads: CASSASGLGGYGAFF. CDR3 DNA sequence: TGTGCCAGCAGTGCATCGGGACTGGGGGGATATGGAGCTTTCTTT. V is TRBV27 and J is TRBJ1-1; D is perhaps TRBD1 (5 bases). The CDR3 is 15 amino acids. V lost 5 bases, J lost 10 bases, and 23 bases lay in between. CDR1 MNHEY and CDR2 SMNVEV come from the germline V gene (reference sequence).

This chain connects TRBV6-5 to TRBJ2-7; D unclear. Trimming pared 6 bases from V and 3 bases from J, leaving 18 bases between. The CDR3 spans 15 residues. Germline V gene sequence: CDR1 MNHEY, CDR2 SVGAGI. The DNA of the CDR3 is TGTGCCAGCAGCCGGCCGGCACAGAGATTCTACGAGCAGTACTTC. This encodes CASSRPAQRFYEQYF.

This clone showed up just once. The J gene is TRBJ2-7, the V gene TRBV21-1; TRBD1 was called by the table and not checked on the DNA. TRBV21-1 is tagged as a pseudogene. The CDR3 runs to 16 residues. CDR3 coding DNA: TGTGCCAGCAGCCGCTCCGGGGACAGGCTCTCCTACGAGCAGTACTTC. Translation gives CASSRSGDRLSYEQYF.

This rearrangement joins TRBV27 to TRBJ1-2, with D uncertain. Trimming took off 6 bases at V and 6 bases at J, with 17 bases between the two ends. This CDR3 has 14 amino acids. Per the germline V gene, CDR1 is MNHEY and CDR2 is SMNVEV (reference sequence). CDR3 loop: CASRPQTTGNGYTF. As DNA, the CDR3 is TGTGCCAGCAGGCCTCAAACCACGGGGAATGGCTACACCTTC.

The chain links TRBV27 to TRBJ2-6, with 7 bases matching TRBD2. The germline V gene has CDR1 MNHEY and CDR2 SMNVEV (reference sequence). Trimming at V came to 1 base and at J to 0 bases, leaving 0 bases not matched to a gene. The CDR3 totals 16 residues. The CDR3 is CASSLWGGSGANVLTF. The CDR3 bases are TGTGCCAGCAGTTTATGGGGGGGCTCTGGGGCCAACGTCCTGACTTTC.

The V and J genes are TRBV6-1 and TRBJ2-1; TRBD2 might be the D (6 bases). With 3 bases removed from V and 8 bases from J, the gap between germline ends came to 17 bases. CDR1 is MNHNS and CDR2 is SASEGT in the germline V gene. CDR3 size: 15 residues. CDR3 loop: CASSEWRGIPDEQFF. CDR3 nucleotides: TGTGCCAGCAGTGAGTGGCGGGGAATCCCGGATGAGCAGTTCTTC.

This CDR3 is CASSTRQGSSYNSPLHF. The CDR3 nucleotides are TGCGCCAGCAGCACCAGACAGGGCAGCTCCTATAATTCACCCCTCCACTTT. V gene TRBV5-1 combines with J gene TRBJ1-6; 7 bases agree with TRBD1. Looked up from germline, CDR1 is SGHRS and CDR2 is YFSETQ. With V trimmed by 4 bases and J by 0 bases, 7 bases remained unmatched. This CDR3 is 17 amino acids long.

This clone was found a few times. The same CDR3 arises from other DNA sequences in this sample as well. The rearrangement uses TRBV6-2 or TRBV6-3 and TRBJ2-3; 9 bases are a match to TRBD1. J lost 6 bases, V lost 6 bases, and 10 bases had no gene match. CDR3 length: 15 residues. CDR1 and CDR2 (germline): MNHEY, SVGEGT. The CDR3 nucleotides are TGTGCCAGCAGCCCGGGACAGGGCAGAACGGATACGCAGTATTTT. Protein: CASSPGQGRTDTQYF.

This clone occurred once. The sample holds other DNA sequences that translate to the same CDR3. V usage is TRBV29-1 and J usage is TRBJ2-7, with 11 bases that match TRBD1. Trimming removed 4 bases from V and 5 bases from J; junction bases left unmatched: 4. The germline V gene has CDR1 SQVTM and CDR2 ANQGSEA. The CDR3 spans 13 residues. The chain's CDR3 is CSVAPGQGDEQYF. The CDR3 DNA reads TGCAGCGTTGCTCCGGGACAGGGGGACGAGCAGTACTTC.

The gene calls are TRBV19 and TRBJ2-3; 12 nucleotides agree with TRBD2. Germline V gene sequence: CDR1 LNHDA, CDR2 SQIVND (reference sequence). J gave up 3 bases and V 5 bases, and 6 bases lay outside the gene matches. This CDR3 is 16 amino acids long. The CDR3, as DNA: TGTGCCAGTAGTCTTCCGACTAGCGGGGGAACAGATACGCAGTATTTT. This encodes CASSLPTSGGTDTQYF. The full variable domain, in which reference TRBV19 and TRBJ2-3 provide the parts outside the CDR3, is DGGITQSPKYLFRKEGQNVTLSCEQNLNHDAMYWYRQDPGQGLRLIYYSQIVNDFQKGDIAEGYSVSREKKESFPLTVTSAQKNPTAFYLCASSLPTSGGTDTQYFGPGTRLTVL.

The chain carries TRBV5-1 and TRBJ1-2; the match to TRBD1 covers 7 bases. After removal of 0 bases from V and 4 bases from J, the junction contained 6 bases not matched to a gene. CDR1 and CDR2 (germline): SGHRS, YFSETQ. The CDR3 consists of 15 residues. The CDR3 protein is CASSLDPTGSYGYTF. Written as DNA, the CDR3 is TGCGCCAGCAGCTTGGACCCGACAGGGAGCTATGGCTACACCTTC.

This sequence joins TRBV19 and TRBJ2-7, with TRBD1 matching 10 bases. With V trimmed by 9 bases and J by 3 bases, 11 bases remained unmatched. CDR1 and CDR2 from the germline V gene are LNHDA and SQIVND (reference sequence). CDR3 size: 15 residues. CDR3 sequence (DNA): TGTGCCAGGAGGCAACGGGACAGGGGACTCTACGAGCAGTACTTC. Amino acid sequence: CARRQRDRGLYEQYF.

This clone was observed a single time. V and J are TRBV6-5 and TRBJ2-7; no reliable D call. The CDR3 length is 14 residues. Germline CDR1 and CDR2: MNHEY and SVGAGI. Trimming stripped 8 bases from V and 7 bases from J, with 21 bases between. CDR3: CASLSAGGAGEQYF. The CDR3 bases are TGTGCCAGCCTTAGTGCCGGCGGCGCCGGGGAGCAGTACTTC.

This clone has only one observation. The DNA for the CDR3 is TGTGCCAGCAGCTTAGGAGGGTCGGACACTGAAGCTTTCTTT. It codes for CASSLGGSDTEAFF. This chain uses TRBV7-2 with TRBJ1-1; no firm D call. V was trimmed by 1 base and J by 3 bases, leaving 9 bases between them. The germline V gene encodes CDR1 SGHTA and CDR2 FQGNSA. The CDR3 has 14 residues.

CDR3 residues: CASSQGTGLNNSPLHF. CDR3 nucleotides: TGTGCCAGCAGCCAGGGGACAGGGCTTAATAATTCACCCCTCCACTTT. The genes are TRBV3-1 (or the pseudogene TRBV3-2) and TRBJ1-6; 9 positions agree with TRBD1. This CDR3 spans 16 amino acids. The ends lost 3 bases at V and 5 bases at J; junction bases unmatched: 5. Germline V CDR1 and CDR2: LGHDT, YNNKEL (reference sequence).